Below, 24 T cell receptor beta chains from the same sample are listed, as sequenced in a study of regulatory T cells in long-lasting Graves disease. Arm-PCR of CDR3 regions with iRepertoire HTBI primers generated TCR beta libraries. TCRdb fed the multiplex PCR reads into MiXCR, producing one record per CDR3 protein. The sample records 510,000 or so distinct CDR3 sequences, approximately 12% being singletons. Sample time point: newly diagnosed GD, antithyroid drugs for less than 3 months. From RNA extracted from PBMCs, the TCR library was made. The sample also formed part of further work on T cells in Graves' hyperthyroidism and ophthalmopathy.

The sample consisted of peripheral blood mononuclear cells (PBMCs), taken at new diagnosis, from a patient treated with antithyroid drugs. These receptors came from a woman in her thirties with Graves disease.

This clonotype was found a few times. The rearrangement joins TRBV24-1 to TRBJ1-2; a weak D match, TRBD1 (6 bases). Germline CDR1 is KGHDR and CDR2 is SFDVKD. The CDR3 is made up of 14 amino acids. Trimming shortened V by 4 bases and J by 4 bases, and 12 bases separated the two germline ends. The CDR3 sequence: CATSDPDSGYGYTF. The CDR3 DNA is TGTGCCACCAGTGACCCGGACAGCGGCTATGGCTACACCTTC.

This clonotype was recorded a few times. V usage is TRBV15 and J usage is TRBJ1-2, with D unresolved. The V end was cut by 6 bases, the J end by 2 bases, with 10 bases between. This CDR3 has 13 amino acids. Germline assignment: CDR1 LNHNV and CDR2 YYDKDF (reference sequence). CDR3 residues: CATSGRNNYGYTF. The CDR3 DNA reads TGTGCCACCAGTGGCCGGAACAACTATGGCTACACCTTC.

This clonotype has at least ten counts. The chain is built from TRBV11-2 and TRBJ2-7; 11 nucleotides align to TRBD2. CDR3 length: 15 amino acids. Germline V gives CDR1 SGHAT, CDR2 FQNNGV. After removal of 5 bases from V and 7 bases from J, the junction contained 10 bases not matched to a gene. In nucleotides, the CDR3 is TGTGCCAGCAGCCACGACCTAGCGGGAGGACGGGAGCAGTACTTC. Translated: CASSHDLAGGREQYF.

This clonotype was observed at least ten times. The chain recombines TRBV11-1 with TRBJ2-7, with D possibly TRBD2 on 6 matching bases. The CDR3 is made up of 15 amino acids. The germline CDR1 and CDR2 sequences are SGHAT and FQDESV (reference sequence). Trimming took 1 base from V and 5 from J, leaving 15 bases between them. The CDR3 coding sequence is TGTGCCAGCAGCTTAGTTGGGACTCAAAGCGACGAGCAGTACTTC. Its protein is CASSLVGTQSDEQYF. Filled out from reference TRBV11-1 and TRBJ2-7, the complete variable domain reads EAEVAQSPRYKITEKSQAVAFWCDPISGHATLYWYRQILGQGPELLVQFQDESVVDDSQLPKDRFSAERLKGVDSTLKIQPAELGDSAMYLCASSLVGTQSDEQYFGPGTRLTVT.

This clonotype was seen a few times. This chain uses TRBV11-3 with TRBJ2-3; D gene unclear. CDR1 is SGHNT and CDR2 is YENEEA in the germline V gene. The ends were cut back, 5 bases at V and 5 bases at J, with 26 bases in the middle. The CDR3 has 18 residues. The CDR3 bases are TGTGCCAGCAGCAAGTGGGGTGAAAGCAAAGACGGGTTAGATACGCAGTATTTT. Protein: CASSKWGESKDGLDTQYF.

This clonotype was seen only a few times. The rearrangement uses TRBV29-1 and TRBJ2-2; 10 bases match TRBD2. The length of the CDR3 is 16 residues. Germline assignment: CDR1 SQVTM and CDR2 ANQGSEA. Trimming took 7 bases from V and 3 from J; bases not matched to a gene: 11. CDR3 nucleotides: TGCAGCGGTGGTACAGCGGGAGGGGCGGACACCGGGGAGCTGTTTTTT. Residues: CSGGTAGGADTGELFF.

About this clonotype itself: This could be a read error, since a much larger clone is one nucleotide away. This is likely a read error, given that the CDR3 carries no conserved phenylalanine or tryptophan at its end. It is unclear where the CDR3 begins or ends on the DNA, so no DNA is shown, and the CDR3 is as TCRdb lists it. CDR3 protein: CASSWAGTGGYEQYL. The chain combines TRBV27 with TRBJ2-3; no check of the table's D call, TRBD1, against the DNA was made. Germline-derived CDR1 and CDR2 are MNHEY and SMNVEV (reference sequence). Ends included, the CDR3 has 15 residues.

This clonotype was seen only a few times. The V and J genes are TRBV10-3 and TRBJ2-1, with unresolved D. The CDR3 is 13 amino acids. The V and J ends lost 6 bases and 6 bases respectively, with 12 bases between them. Germline loops: CDR1 ENHRY, CDR2 SYGVKD. The CDR3 sequence is CAIRTAWANEQFF. The CDR3 nucleotides are TGTGCCATCAGGACGGCCTGGGCCAATGAGCAGTTCTTC.

The rearrangement uses TRBV5-5 and TRBJ2-3; D possibly uses TRBD1 or TRBD2 (5 bases each). The V end lost 4 bases, the J end lost 0 bases, and 12 bases lay between the germline ends. The CDR3 totals 15 residues. Germline V gene lookup returns CDR1 SGHKS and CDR2 YYEKEE (reference sequence). CDR3 loop: CASSGIWDSTDTQYF. In DNA, the CDR3 is TGTGCCAGCAGCGGAATATGGGACAGCACAGATACGCAGTATTTT.

V and J are TRBV2 and TRBJ1-4, with D perhaps matching TRBD1 (6 bases). This CDR3 has 14 amino acids. With 6 bases removed from V and 1 base from J, the gap between germline ends came to 9 bases. Germline V gene data show CDR1 as SNHLY and CDR2 as FYNNEI. The DNA of the CDR3 is TGTGCCAGCAGCGAGGACAGAACTAATGAAAAACTGTTTTTT. This encodes CASSEDRTNEKLFF.

This clonotype showed up just a few times. The rearrangement uses TRBV28 and TRBJ1-5; 7 bases are shared with TRBD1. Trimming cost V 5 bases and J 1 base; bases outside gene matches: 8. The length of the CDR3 is 16 residues. Germline CDR1 reads MDHEN; CDR2 reads SYDVKM. The CDR3 DNA reads TGTGCCAGCAGTCCGAGGGGGCGCGGGAGCAATCAGCCCCAGCATTTT. Its translation is CASSPRGRGSNQPQHF.

V usage is TRBV27 and J usage is TRBJ2-7, with 7 bases lining up with TRBD1. Trimming took 3 bases from V and 4 from J; bases not matched to a gene: 9. CDR1 and CDR2 from the germline V gene are MNHEY and SMNVEV (reference sequence). This CDR3 has 15 residues. CDR3 sequence reads: CASSFSRGRQYEQYF. Written as DNA, the CDR3 is TGTGCCAGCAGTTTTTCGAGGGGGCGGCAGTACGAGCAGTACTTC.

This clonotype has a count of ten or more. One end of the junction fails to match germline, which may point to a read error. This rearrangement joins TRBV11-3 to TRBJ2-1; 7 bases agree with TRBD1. CDR1 is SGHNT, CDR2 YENEEA, per germline. This CDR3 is 15 amino acids long. The CDR3 reads CASSLGSGQTNEQFF. The CDR3 bases are TGTGCCAGCAGTTTAGGCTCGGGACAGACGAATGAGCAGTTCTTC.

This clonotype occurred a few times. The chain employs TRBV7-8 and TRBJ1-1; tentative D call: TRBD1 (5 bases). Trimming removed 0 bases from V and 6 bases from J, with 8 bases in between. This CDR3 is 13 amino acids long. Germline CDR1 and CDR2: SGHVS and FQNEAQ. CDR3 loop: CASSLAPTAEAFF. In nucleotides, the CDR3 is TGTGCCAGCAGCTTAGCGCCGACAGCTGAAGCTTTCTTT.

This clonotype came up many times. The chain recombines TRBV28 with TRBJ2-7; 7 bases map to TRBD2. The V and J ends lost 3 bases and 4 bases, in that order; junction bases with no gene match: 6. CDR1 MDHEN and CDR2 SYDVKM come from the germline V gene. The CDR3 sequence is 14 residues long. CDR3 in DNA: TGTGCCAGCAGTTTGCTCGGGAGGCTGTACGAGCAGTACTTC. This codes for CASSLLGRLYEQYF.

Note on this clonotype: A clone one base away is much larger, so this may be a read error. CDR3 protein: CASSDLADYTDTQYF. The DNA for the CDR3 is TGTGCCAGCAGTGACCTAGCGGATTACACAGATACGCAGTATTTT. The chain is built from TRBV6-1 and TRBJ2-3; the match to TRBD2 covers 7 bases. Germline V gene data show CDR1 as MNHNS and CDR2 as SASEGT. The CDR3 runs to 15 residues. J lost 2 bases, V lost 3 bases, and 5 bases had no gene match.

This clonotype has a count of ten or more. The chain has TRBV6-1 and TRBJ2-5; tentative D call: TRBD2 (6 bases). The germline gives CDR1 MNHNS, CDR2 SASEGT. V was shortened by 4 bases and J by 5 bases, with 26 bases between the two germline ends. This CDR3 is built from 18 residues. CDR3 bases: TGTGCCAGCAGTGGGGGTCTCGGGGGACCGAACTTAGGGGAGACCCAGTACTTC. It encodes CASSGGLGGPNLGETQYF.

This clonotype was picked up many times. The chain uses TRBV11-2 and TRBJ2-2; the match to TRBD2 covers 7 bases. The V and J ends lost 5 bases and 0 bases, in that order; junction bases with no gene match: 6. The CDR3 loop spans 16 amino acids. The germline V gene encodes CDR1 SGHAT and CDR2 FQNNGV. The CDR3 spells CASSIGLGANTGELFF. CDR3 nucleotide sequence: TGTGCCAGCAGCATCGGACTAGGGGCGAACACCGGGGAGCTGTTTTTT.

This clonotype has just a few counts. V is TRBV4-1 and J is TRBJ1-4; 7 bases match TRBD1. CDR1 is MGHRA and CDR2 is YSYEKL in the germline V gene. The CDR3 consists of 15 residues. After removal of 0 bases from V and 7 bases from J, the junction contained 5 bases not matched to a gene. CDR3 in amino acids: CASSQDSRGGEKLFF. As DNA, the CDR3 is TGCGCCAGCAGCCAAGATTCCAGGGGGGGTGAAAAACTGTTTTTT.

This clonotype was recorded at least ten times. The chain is built from TRBV2 and TRBJ2-5; TRBD2 aligns across 9 bases. The ends lost 1 base at V and 9 bases at J; junction bases unmatched: 6. The CDR3 totals 14 residues. CDR1 SNHLY and CDR2 FYNNEI come from the germline V gene. The DNA of the CDR3 is TGTGCCAGCAGTGAAGATAGCGGGAGCCCGCCCCAGTACTTC. Protein sequence: CASSEDSGSPPQYF.

This clonotype was counted many times. The rearrangement links TRBV5-1 to TRBJ2-1, with a tentative D call TRBD2 (6 bases). The germline CDR1 and CDR2 sequences are SGHRS and YFSETQ. The V end was cut by 5 bases, the J end by 6 bases, with 15 bases between. The CDR3 has 14 residues. CDR3 nucleotides: TGCGCCAGCAGTCCTTCTAGTAGCGGCAATGAGCAGTTCTTC. Protein sequence: CASSPSSSGNEQFF. Full variable domain (missing parts from reference TRBV5-1 and TRBJ2-1): KAGVTQTPRYLIKTRGQQVTLSCSPISGHRSVSWYQQTPGQGLQFLFEYFSETQRNKGNFPGRFSGRQFSNSRSEMNVSTLELGDSALYLCASSPSSSGNEQFFGPGTRLTVL.

This clonotype was seen ten or more times. The chain is built from TRBV7-2 and TRBJ2-3; 12 positions match TRBD2. Germline CDR1 and CDR2: SGHTA and FQGNSA. The CDR3 runs to 15 residues. V shed 6 bases, J shed 5 bases, and the junction held 6 bases outside the gene matches. The CDR3 DNA follows: TGTGCCAGCAGAACCCCGGGACTAGCGGGAGATACGCAGTATTTT. Its translation is CASRTPGLAGDTQYF.

There are many counts of this clonotype. V usage is TRBV2 and J usage is TRBJ2-3, with no clear D. V was trimmed by 8 bases and J by 0 bases, leaving 3 bases between them. CDR1 is SNHLY, CDR2 FYNNEI, per germline. This CDR3 is built from 11 residues. The CDR3 loop is CASPSTDTQYF. In nucleotides, the CDR3 is TGTGCCAGCCCCAGCACAGATACGCAGTATTTT. Looking up the rest from reference TRBV2 and TRBJ2-3 gives the full variable domain: EPEVTQTPSHQVTQMGQEVILRCVPISNHLYFYWYRQILGQKVEFLVSFYNNEISEKSEIFDDQFSVERPDGSNFTLKIRSTKLEDSAMYFCASPSTDTQYFGPGTRLTVL.

The sample holds many counts of this clonotype. This sequence joins TRBV7-6 and TRBJ1-1, with TRBD1 as a possible D gene (6 bases). This CDR3 region has 18 residues. Germline CDR1 SGHVS, CDR2 FNYEAQ. The ends were cut back, 7 bases at V and 4 bases at J, with 28 bases in the middle. The chain's CDR3 is CASTPELGGGRWGTEAFF. CDR3 sequence (DNA): TGTGCCAGCACCCCTGAGTTGGGCGGGGGGCGATGGGGCACTGAAGCTTTCTTT.